This T cell receptor beta chain was found in a study of graft-versus-host responses after intestinal transplantation (dated by TCRdb to 2020 to 2022). Study-wide context: Recipients received multivisceral, liver-intestinal, or isolated intestinal transplants. Every recipient was given anti-thymocyte globulin induction, then maintenance tacrolimus and steroids for around three years. A cohort of under 30 intestinal transplant recipients, including one retransplant, was enrolled, and a few patients lacking pretransplant specimens were excluded. After intestinal transplantation, graft-versus-host and host-versus-graft alloreactive T cell clones were followed in the graft, circulation and bone marrow using bulk TCR-beta CDR3 sequencing. To identify alloreactive clones, pre-transplant mixed lymphocyte reaction products were sequenced and then compared with unstimulated pre-transplant donor and recipient T cells. Donor T cell macrochimerism was defined as a peak of at least 4% donor T cells among recipient peripheral blood mononuclear cells. Rather than being sequenced by the commercial service, samples from a few later patients were sequenced in-house on an Illumina MiSeq and processed with MiXCR.

After removal of 6 bases from V and 6 bases from J, the junction retains 8 bases not matched to a gene. The CDR3 spans 15 residues, from the cysteine through the phenylalanine. CDR3 DNA is the only sequence kept; it has 45 bases, read in frame from the first base. The germline V gene (reference sequence) sets CDR1 to MNHNY and CDR2 to SVGAGI. Blood samples were collected up to 4 times in the first month after transplant and then at least monthly when available. Library construction relied on the immunoSEQ multiplex PCR assay. High-throughput TCR-beta CDR3 sequencing of genomic DNA from most patients was performed by Adaptive Biotechnologies. The study's own analysis went as follows. Adaptive's ImmunoSEQ software was the source of the TCR sequencing data for 18 patients, while a few other patients were processed with MiXCR and VDJtools. CDR3 nucleotide sequences shared between donor and recipient were removed because the origin of such sequences could not be assigned. To be classed as alloreactive, a clone needed at least 2-fold expansion over unstimulated cells and a minimum CFSE-low frequency of 0.002% (template counts) or 0.001% (read counts). A clone was considered mappable if detected in the sequenced pre-transplant spleen, lymph node, or MLR CFSE-low populations of the donor or recipient. Cumulative frequency of alloreactive clones was calculated as a percentage of all sequences weighted by copy number. The table was pulled from immuneACCESS by TCRdb, which kept in-frame rearrangements only. Such tables lose some clones; where checked, under half of the loss comes from unresolved V genes, and the rest has no known cause. For V, J and clone size, that table is used; D and trimming come from the DNA. This sample has some 46,000 clones in its table, and 85% to 95% of those were observed once. The ten biggest clones cover 4.5% to 7.5% of the sample.

A remark on this clone: The target of this receptor is not known. Base qualities are not recorded, but no much larger clone differs from it by a single base.

Study-wide conclusions, independent of this receptor: GvH clones turned up in recipient bone marrow, with some appearing earlier in ileal mucosa or blood, a pattern consistent with an intestinal mucosal origin. Early after transplant, declines in HvG clones were associated with peak levels of circulating GvH clones. The relatively low number and heterogeneity of intestinal transplant patients limited the conclusions. In the allografts of patients with donor T cell macrochimerism, GvH to HvG T cell clonal ratios were high.

The material sequenced was PBMCs, taken roughly 860 days after a first intestinal transplant, on the day of a second. This receptor was identified in a human patient who received an intestinal transplant, so some T cells may come from the graft donor. The chain employs TRBV6-6 and TRBJ2-1; TRBD2 agrees with 10 junctional bases. The CDR3 has the sequence CASSPGLAVINEQFF. The DNA sequence follows: TGTGCCAGCAGCCCCGGACTAGCGGTTATCAATGAGCAGTTCTTC.